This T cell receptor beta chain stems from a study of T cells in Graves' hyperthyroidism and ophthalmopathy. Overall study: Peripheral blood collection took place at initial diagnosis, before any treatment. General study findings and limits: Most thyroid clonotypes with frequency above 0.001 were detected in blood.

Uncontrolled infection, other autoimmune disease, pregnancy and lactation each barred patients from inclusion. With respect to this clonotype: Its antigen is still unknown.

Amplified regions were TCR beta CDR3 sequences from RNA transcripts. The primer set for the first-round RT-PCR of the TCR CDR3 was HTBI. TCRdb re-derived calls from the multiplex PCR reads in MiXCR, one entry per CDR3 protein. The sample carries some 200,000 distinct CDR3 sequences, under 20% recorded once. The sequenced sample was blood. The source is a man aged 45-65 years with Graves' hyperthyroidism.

The CDR3 protein is CATSRDLPYTGVLADTQYF. CDR3 nucleotide sequence: TGTGCCACCAGCAGAGACCTACCTTACACAGGGGTGTTGGCAGATACGCAGTATTTT. The rearrangement links TRBV15 to TRBJ2-3, with 7 bases that match TRBD1. CDR1 is LNHNV, CDR2 YYDKDF, per germline (reference sequence). V was clipped by 0 bases and J by 4 bases; unmatched bases: 16. The CDR3 length is 19 residues. Using reference TRBV15 and TRBJ2-3 for the parts outside the CDR3, the full variable domain is DAMVIQNPRYQVTQFGKPVTLSCSQTLNHNVMYWYQQKSSQAPKLLFHYYDKDFNNEADTPDNFQSRRPNTSFCFLDIRSPGLGDTAMYLCATSRDLPYTGVLADTQYFGPGTRLTVL.